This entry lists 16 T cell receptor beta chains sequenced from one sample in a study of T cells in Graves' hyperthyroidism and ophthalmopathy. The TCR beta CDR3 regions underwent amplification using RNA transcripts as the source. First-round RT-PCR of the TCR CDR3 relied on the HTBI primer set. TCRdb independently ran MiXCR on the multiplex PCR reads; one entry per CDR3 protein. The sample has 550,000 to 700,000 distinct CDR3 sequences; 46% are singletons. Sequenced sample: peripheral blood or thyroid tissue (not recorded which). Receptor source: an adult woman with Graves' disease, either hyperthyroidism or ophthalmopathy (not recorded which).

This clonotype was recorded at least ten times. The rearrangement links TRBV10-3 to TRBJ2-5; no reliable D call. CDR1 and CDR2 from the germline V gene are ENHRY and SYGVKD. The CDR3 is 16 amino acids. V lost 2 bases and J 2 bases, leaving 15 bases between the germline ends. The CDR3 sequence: CAISERWLTSQETQYF. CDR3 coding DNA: TGTGCCATCAGTGAGAGGTGGTTAACCTCACAAGAGACCCAGTACTTC.

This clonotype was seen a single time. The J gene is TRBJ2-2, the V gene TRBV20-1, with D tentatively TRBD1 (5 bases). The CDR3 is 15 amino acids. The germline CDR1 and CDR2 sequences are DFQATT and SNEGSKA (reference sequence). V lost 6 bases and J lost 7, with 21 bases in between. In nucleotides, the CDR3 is TGCAGTGCCCCACCCCCCGGCAGGGCGTTCGGGGAGCTGTTTTTT. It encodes CSAPPPGRAFGELFF.

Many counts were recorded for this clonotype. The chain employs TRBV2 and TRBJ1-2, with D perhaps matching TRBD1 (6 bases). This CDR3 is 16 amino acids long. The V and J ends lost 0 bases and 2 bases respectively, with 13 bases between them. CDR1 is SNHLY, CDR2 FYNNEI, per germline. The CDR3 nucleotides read TGTGCCAGCAGTGAAGCGCTTCGAGACAGGAACTATGGCTACACCTTC. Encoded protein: CASSEALRDRNYGYTF.

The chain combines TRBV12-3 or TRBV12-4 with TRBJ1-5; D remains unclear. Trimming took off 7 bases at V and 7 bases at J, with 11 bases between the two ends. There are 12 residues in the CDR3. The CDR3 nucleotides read TGTGCCAGCAACACAATAGGACAGCCCCAGCATTTT. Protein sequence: CASNTIGQPQHF.

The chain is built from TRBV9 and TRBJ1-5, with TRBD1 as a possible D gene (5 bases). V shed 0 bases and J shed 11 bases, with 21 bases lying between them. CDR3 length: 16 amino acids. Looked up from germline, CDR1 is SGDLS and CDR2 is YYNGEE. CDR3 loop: CASSVAPGETQETQHF. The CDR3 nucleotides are TGTGCCAGCAGCGTAGCACCGGGGGAGACACAAGAGACCCAGCATTTT.

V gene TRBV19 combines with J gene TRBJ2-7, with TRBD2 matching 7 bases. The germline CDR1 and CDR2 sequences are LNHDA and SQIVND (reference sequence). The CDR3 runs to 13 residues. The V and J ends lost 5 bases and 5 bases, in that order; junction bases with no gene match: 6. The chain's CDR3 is CASSYGLGDEQYF. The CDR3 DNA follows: TGTGCCAGTAGTTATGGACTAGGGGACGAGCAGTACTTC. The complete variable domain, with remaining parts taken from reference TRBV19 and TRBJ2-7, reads DGGITQSPKYLFRKEGQNVTLSCEQNLNHDAMYWYRQDPGQGLRLIYYSQIVNDFQKGDIAEGYSVSREKKESFPLTVTSAQKNPTAFYLCASSYGLGDEQYFGPGTRLTVT.

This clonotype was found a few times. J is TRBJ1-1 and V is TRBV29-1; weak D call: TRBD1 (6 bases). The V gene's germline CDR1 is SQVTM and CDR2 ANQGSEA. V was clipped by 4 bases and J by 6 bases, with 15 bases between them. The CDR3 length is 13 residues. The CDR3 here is CSVAQGQMAEAFF. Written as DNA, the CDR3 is TGCAGCGTTGCGCAGGGGCAAATGGCTGAAGCTTTCTTT.

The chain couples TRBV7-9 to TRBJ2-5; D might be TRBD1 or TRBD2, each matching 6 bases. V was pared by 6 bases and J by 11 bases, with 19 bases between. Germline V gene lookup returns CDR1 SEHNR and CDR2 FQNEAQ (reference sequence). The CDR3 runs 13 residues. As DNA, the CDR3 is TGTGCCAGCAGTGAAAGGGGGGACAATGAGCAGTACTTC. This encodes CASSERGDNEQYF.

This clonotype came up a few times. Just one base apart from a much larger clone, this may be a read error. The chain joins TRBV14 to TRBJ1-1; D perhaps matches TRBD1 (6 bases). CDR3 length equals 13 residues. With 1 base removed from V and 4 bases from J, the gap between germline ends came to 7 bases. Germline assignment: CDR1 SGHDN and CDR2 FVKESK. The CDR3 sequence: CASSQVRGTEAFF. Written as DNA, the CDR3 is TGTGCCAGCAGCCAAGTCAGGGGCACTGAAGCTTTCTTT.

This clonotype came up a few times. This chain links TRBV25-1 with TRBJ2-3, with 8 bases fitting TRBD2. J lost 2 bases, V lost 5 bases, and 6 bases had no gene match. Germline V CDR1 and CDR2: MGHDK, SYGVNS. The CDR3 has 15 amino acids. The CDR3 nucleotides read TGTGCCAGCAGTCGCCTAGCGGGTGTCACAGATACGCAGTATTTT. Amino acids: CASSRLAGVTDTQYF.

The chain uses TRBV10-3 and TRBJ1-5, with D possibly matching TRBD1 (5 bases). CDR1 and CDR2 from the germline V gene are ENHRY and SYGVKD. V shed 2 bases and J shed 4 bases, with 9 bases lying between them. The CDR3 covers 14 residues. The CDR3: CAISEGAENQPQHF. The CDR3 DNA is TGTGCCATCAGTGAGGGGGCAGAGAATCAGCCCCAGCATTTT.

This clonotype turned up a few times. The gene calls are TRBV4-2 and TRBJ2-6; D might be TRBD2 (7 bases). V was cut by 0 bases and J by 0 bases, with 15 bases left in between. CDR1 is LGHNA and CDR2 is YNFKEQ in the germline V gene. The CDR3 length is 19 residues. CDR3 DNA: TGTGCCAGCAGCCAAGATTCCGGGGGGCTGACCTCTGGGGCCAACGTCCTGACTTTC. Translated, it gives CASSQDSGGLTSGANVLTF.

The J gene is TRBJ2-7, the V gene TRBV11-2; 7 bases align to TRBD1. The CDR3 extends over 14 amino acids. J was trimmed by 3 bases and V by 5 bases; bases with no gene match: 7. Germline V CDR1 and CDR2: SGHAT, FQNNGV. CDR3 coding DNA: TGTGCCAGCAGCGTAGGGACAGCGGACTACGAGCAGTACTTC. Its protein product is CASSVGTADYEQYF.

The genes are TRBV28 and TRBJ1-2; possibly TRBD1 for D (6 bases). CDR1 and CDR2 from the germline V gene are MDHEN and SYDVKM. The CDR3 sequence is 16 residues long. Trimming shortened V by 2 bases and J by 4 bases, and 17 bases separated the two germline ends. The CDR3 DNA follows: TGTGCCAGCAGTTTACCTCGACAGGCAGTCGTCTATGGCTACACCTTC. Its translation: CASSLPRQAVVYGYTF.

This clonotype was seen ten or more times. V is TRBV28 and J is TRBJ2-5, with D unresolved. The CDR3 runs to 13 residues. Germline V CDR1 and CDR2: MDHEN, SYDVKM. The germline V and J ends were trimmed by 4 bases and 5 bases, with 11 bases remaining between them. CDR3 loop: CASSSGQRETQYF. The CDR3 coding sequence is TGTGCCAGCAGTTCCGGCCAAAGGGAGACCCAGTACTTC.

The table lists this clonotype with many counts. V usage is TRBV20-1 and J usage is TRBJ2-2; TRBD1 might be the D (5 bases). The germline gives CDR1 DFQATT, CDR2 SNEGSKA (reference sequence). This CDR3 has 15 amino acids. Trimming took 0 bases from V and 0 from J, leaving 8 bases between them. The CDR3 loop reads CSARDQGTNTGELFF. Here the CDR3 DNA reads TGCAGTGCTAGAGACCAGGGAACGAACACCGGGGAGCTGTTTTTT.